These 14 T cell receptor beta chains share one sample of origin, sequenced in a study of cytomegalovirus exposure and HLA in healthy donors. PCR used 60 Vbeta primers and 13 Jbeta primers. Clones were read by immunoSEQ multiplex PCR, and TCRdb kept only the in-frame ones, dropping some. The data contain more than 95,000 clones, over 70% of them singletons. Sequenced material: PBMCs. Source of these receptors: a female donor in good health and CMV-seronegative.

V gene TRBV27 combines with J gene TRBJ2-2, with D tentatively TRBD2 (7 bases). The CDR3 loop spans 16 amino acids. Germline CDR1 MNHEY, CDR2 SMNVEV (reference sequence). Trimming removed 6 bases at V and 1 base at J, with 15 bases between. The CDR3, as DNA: TGTGCCAGCAGCCAAAGGGGGGGCTTGAACACCGGGGAGCTGTTTTTT. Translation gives CASSQRGGLNTGELFF.

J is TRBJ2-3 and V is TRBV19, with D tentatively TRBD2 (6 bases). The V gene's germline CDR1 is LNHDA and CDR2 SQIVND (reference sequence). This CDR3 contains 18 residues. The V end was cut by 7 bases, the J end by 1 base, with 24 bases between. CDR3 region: CASTPTSGTRSGTDTQYF. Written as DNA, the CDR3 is TGTGCCAGTACCCCAACCTCCGGGACTCGATCAGGCACAGATACGCAGTATTTT.

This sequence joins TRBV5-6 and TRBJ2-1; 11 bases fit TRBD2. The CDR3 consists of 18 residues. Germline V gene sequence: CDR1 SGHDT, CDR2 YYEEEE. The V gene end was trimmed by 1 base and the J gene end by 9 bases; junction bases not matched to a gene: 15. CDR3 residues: CASSLLAPTSGSPFEQFF. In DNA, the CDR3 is TGTGCCAGCAGCTTGTTGGCCCCCACTAGCGGGAGCCCATTTGAGCAGTTCTTC. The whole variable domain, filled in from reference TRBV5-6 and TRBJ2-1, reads DAGVTQSPTHLIKTRGQQVTLRCSPKSGHDTVSWYQQALGQGPQFIFQYYEEEERQRGNFPDRFSGHQFPNYSSELNVNALLLGDSALYLCASSLLAPTSGSPFEQFFGPGTRLTVL.

The CDR3 DNA follows: TGTGCCAGCAGCTGGGGGGGACTAGGAGGGGAGACCCAGTACTTC. Its translation is CASSWGGLGGETQYF. This chain connects TRBV5-4 to TRBJ2-5, with 8 positions matching TRBD2. CDR1 SGHNT and CDR2 YYREEE come from the germline V gene (reference sequence). The CDR3 contains 15 residues. V lost 3 bases to trimming and J lost 5 bases; unmatched junction nucleotides: 9.

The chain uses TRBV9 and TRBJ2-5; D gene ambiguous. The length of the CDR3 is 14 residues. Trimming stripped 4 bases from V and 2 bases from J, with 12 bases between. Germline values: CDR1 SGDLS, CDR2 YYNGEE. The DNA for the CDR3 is TGTGCCAGCAGCCCCCGGCAGACTCAAGAGACCCAGTACTTC. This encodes CASSPRQTQETQYF.

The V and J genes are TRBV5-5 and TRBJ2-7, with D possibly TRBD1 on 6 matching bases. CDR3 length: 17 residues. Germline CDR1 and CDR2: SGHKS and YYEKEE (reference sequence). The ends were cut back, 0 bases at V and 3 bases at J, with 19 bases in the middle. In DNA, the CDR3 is TGTGCCAGCAGCTTGGGTCTAGAGGGCAGGGGTCTCTACGAGCAGTACTTC. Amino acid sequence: CASSLGLEGRGLYEQYF.

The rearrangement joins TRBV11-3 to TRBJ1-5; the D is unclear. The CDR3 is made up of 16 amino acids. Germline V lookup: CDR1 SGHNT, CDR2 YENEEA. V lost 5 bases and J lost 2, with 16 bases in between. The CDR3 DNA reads TGTGCCAGCAGCCTCCCCTCGGGGTTATGCAATCAGCCCCAGCATTTT. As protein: CASSLPSGLCNQPQHF.

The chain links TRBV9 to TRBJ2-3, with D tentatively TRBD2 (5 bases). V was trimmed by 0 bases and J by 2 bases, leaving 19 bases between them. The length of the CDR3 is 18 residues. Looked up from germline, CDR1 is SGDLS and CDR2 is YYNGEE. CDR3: CASSVVGGSLLSTDTQYF. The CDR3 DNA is TGTGCCAGCAGCGTAGTAGGCGGGTCCCTACTTTCCACAGATACGCAGTATTTT.

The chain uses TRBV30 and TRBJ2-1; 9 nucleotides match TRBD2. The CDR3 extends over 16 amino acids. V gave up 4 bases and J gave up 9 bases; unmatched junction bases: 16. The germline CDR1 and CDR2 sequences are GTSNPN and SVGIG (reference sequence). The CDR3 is CAWMQWGRGGLSEQFF. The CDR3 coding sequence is TGTGCCTGGATGCAATGGGGGCGGGGGGGCCTGAGTGAGCAGTTCTTC.

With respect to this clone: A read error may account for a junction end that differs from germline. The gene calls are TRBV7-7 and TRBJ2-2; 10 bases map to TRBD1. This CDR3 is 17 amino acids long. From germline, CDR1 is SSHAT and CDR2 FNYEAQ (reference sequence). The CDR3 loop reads CASSGRDRGLDTGELFF. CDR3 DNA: TGTGCTAGCAGCGGCCGCGACAGGGGGCTCGACACCGGGGAGCTGTTTTTT.

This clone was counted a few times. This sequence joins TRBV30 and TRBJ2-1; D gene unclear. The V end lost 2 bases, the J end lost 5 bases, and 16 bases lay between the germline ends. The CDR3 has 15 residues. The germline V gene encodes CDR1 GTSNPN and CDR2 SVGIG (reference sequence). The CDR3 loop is CAWSPNYRPDNEQFF. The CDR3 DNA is TGTGCCTGGAGTCCGAATTACAGACCGGACAATGAGCAGTTCTTC.

The CDR3 protein is CASSLTGGAGEQYF. The DNA of the CDR3 is TGTGCCAGCAGCCTGACAGGGGGCGCGGGGGAGCAGTACTTC. V is TRBV7-6 and J is TRBJ2-7, with 10 bases matching TRBD1. The CDR3 has 14 residues. Germline V gene lookup returns CDR1 SGHVS and CDR2 FNYEAQ. V was clipped by 5 bases and J by 7 bases; unmatched bases: 8. Drawing the rest from reference TRBV7-6 and TRBJ2-7, the complete variable domain is GAGVSQSPRYKVTKRGQDVALRCDPISGHVSLYWYRQALGQGPEFLTYFNYEAQQDKSGLPNDRFSAERPEGSISTLTIQRTEQRDSAMYRCASSLTGGAGEQYFGPGTRLTVT.

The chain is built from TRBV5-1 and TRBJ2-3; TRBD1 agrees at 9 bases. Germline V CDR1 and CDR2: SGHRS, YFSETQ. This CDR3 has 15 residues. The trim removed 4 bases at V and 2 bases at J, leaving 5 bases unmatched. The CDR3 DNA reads TGCGCCAGCAGCCGGACAGGGGACCTCACAGATACGCAGTATTTT. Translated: CASSRTGDLTDTQYF.

Written as DNA, the CDR3 is TGTGCCAGCAGTCCCCGCGAGGCTGGGGCCAACGTCCTGACTTTC. This sequence encodes CASSPREAGANVLTF. This chain joins TRBV6-6 and TRBJ2-6; D remains ambiguous. CDR3 size: 15 residues. V lost 5 bases and J 2 bases, leaving 10 bases between the germline ends. Per germline, CDR1 MNHNY and CDR2 SVGAGI (reference sequence).